This passage covers 27 T cell receptor beta chains from one sample sequenced in a study of blood T cells in healthy people across ages. A second PCR of 7 to 11 cycles used a sample-barcoded 5' primer and a J-beta primer mix. From the 5' RACE reads, TCRdb called clonotypes with MiXCR, one entry per CDR3 protein. Of 1,500,000 or so distinct CDR3 sequences in the sample, 35% to 45% are singletons; the top ten hold less than 5%. Sequenced input: blood. The receptors here all came from a woman between 18 and 30 years old in good health.

This clonotype was seen only a few times. V usage is TRBV3-1 and J usage is TRBJ1-1, with 9 bases lining up with TRBD1. In germline, CDR1 is LGHDT, CDR2 YNNKEL (reference sequence). This CDR3 is 15 amino acids long. The V and J ends lost 4 bases and 3 bases, in that order; junction bases with no gene match: 6. This chain's CDR3 is CASSLGTGIYTEAFF. In DNA form, the CDR3 reads TGTGCCAGCAGCCTGGGGACAGGGATTTACACTGAAGCTTTCTTT.

This clonotype was seen only a few times. The rearrangement uses TRBV27 and TRBJ2-1; 11 bases fit TRBD2. Looked up from germline, CDR1 is MNHEY and CDR2 is SMNVEV (reference sequence). The CDR3 length is 16 residues. After removal of 6 bases from V and 0 bases from J, the junction contained 4 bases not matched to a gene. The CDR3 coding sequence is TGTGCCAGCAGGGCTAGCGGGGGGAGCTCCTACAATGAGCAGTTCTTC. Protein: CASRASGGSSYNEQFF.

This clonotype turned up a few times. The chain is built from TRBV19 and TRBJ2-1; possibly TRBD2 for D (6 bases). Germline V CDR1 and CDR2: LNHDA, SQIVND (reference sequence). This CDR3 is built from 15 residues. Trimming left V 6 bases short and J 4 bases short, with 16 bases between. The CDR3 loop is CASSYFGSGYNEQFF. CDR3 sequence (DNA): TGTGCCAGTAGCTACTTCGGGAGCGGGTACAATGAGCAGTTCTTC.

This clonotype was found once. Written as DNA, the CDR3 is TGTGCCAGCAGCTCTGTCTCCGACAATCAGCCCCAGCATTTT. The encoded protein is CASSSVSDNQPQHF. The V and J genes are TRBV11-2 and TRBJ1-5; D gene ambiguous. Germline V gene lookup returns CDR1 SGHAT and CDR2 FQNNGV. The CDR3 contains 14 residues. The V and J ends lost 4 bases and 3 bases respectively, with 10 bases between them.

Notes on this clonotype: One end of the junction does not line up with germline, which may come from a read error. CDR3 DNA: TGTGCCATCCTCCGGGACTTTAATGACAAACTGTTTTTT. Translated: CAILRDFNDKLFF. The rearrangement links TRBV27 to TRBJ1-4; D possibly corresponds to TRBD1 (5 bases). The CDR3 is 13 amino acids. Germline CDR1 reads MNHEY; CDR2 reads SMNVEV (reference sequence).

The chain has TRBV4-1 and TRBJ1-6, with 8 bases lining up with TRBD1. V was clipped by 0 bases and J by 8 bases; unmatched bases: 6. Germline CDR1 is MGHRA and CDR2 is YSYEKL. CDR3 length equals 16 residues. The CDR3 is CASSQDSPGGYSPLHF. The CDR3 DNA is TGCGCCAGCAGCCAAGATTCCCCAGGGGGCTATTCACCCCTCCACTTT.

The V call is TRBV20-1, the J call TRBJ2-4; a possible D gene is TRBD2 (6 bases). The J call may be wrong; the DNA end is better matched by TRBJ2-7. CDR1 is DFQATT, CDR2 SNEGSKA, per germline (reference sequence). The CDR3 runs 14 residues. This CDR3 is CSARGGPGSYEQYF. CDR3 coding DNA: TGCAGTGCTAGGGGGGGACCGGGTTCCTACGAGCAGTACTTC.

The chain recombines TRBV25-1 with TRBJ2-5; TRBD2 agrees at 11 bases. The CDR3 has 15 amino acids. J was trimmed by 11 bases and V by 4 bases; bases with no gene match: 12. Germline CDR1 MGHDK, CDR2 SYGVNS. The CDR3 is CASSVSGGAGNEQYF. The CDR3 DNA reads TGTGCCAGCAGTGTTAGCGGGGGGGCGGGAAATGAGCAGTACTTC.

This clonotype was observed a few times. This chain connects TRBV20-1 to TRBJ2-4; 7 nucleotides align to TRBD2. V was pared by 3 bases and J by 3 bases, with 8 bases of the junction left unmatched. The CDR3 is 15 amino acids. Germline V CDR1 and CDR2: DFQATT, SNEGSKA (reference sequence). CDR3 nucleotides: TGCAGTGCTAGCGGGAGGCGTGACGGCAAAAACATTCAGTACTTC. Translating gives CSASGRRDGKNIQYF.

This chain connects TRBV12-3 or TRBV12-4 to TRBJ2-5; D ambiguous. V gave up 6 bases and J gave up 6 bases, with 8 bases separating them. The CDR3 loop spans 11 amino acids. CDR3 amino acids: CASRSMKTQYF. The CDR3 DNA sequence: TGTGCCAGCAGATCGATGAAGACCCAGTACTTC.

The chain uses TRBV25-1 and TRBJ2-1; TRBD1 might be the D (6 bases). Germline V gives CDR1 MGHDK, CDR2 SYGVNS. CDR3 size: 16 residues. The V gene lost 3 bases and the J gene lost 4 bases, with 16 bases spanning the gap. CDR3: CASSDWRGGLYNEQFF. DNA for the CDR3: TGTGCCAGCAGTGATTGGCGAGGGGGTTTATACAATGAGCAGTTCTTC. The full variable domain, with the rest looked up from reference TRBV25-1 and TRBJ2-1, is EADIYQTPRYLVIGTGKKITLECSQTMGHDKMYWYQQDPGMELHLIHYSYGVNSTEKGDLSSESTVSRIRTEHFPLTLESARPSHTSQYLCASSDWRGGLYNEQFFGPGTRLTVL.

In its sample, this clonotype was seen many times. The rearrangement links TRBV29-1 to TRBJ2-1; 12 bases fit TRBD1. This CDR3 has 14 residues. The ends lost 1 base at V and 8 bases at J; junction bases unmatched: 3. Per germline, CDR1 SQVTM and CDR2 ANQGSEA. The DNA for the CDR3 is TGCAGCGTTGAAGGGGACAGGGGGCTGGATGAGCAGTTCTTC. This codes for CSVEGDRGLDEQFF.

V gene TRBV18 combines with J gene TRBJ1-6; 10 nucleotides line up with TRBD1. Germline V CDR1 and CDR2: KGHSH, LQKENI. This CDR3 region has 16 residues. With V trimmed by 3 bases and J by 7 bases, 6 bases remained unmatched. The CDR3 DNA is TGTGCCAGCTCACCGCTCGGGACAGGGGACAATTCACCCCTCCACTTT. This encodes CASSPLGTGDNSPLHF.

The table lists this clonotype with a count of one. An end of the junction differs from the germline gene, which may be a read error. V gene TRBV7-7 combines with J gene TRBJ2-1, with 13 bases matching TRBD2. Germline lookup yields CDR1 SSHAT and CDR2 FNYEAQ (reference sequence). There are 15 residues in the CDR3. The CDR3 bases are TGTGCTAGCAGTCAGACTAGCGGGGGGAGCAATGAGCAGTTCTTC. Encoded protein: CASSQTSGGSNEQFF.

This chain joins TRBV10-3 and TRBJ2-7, with TRBD1 matching over 8 bases. Germline CDR1 ENHRY, CDR2 SYGVKD. This CDR3 is built from 14 residues. V lost 10 bases to trimming and J lost 2 bases; unmatched junction nucleotides: 10. The CDR3 nucleotides are TGTGCCACCCTAAAACAGGGGGACCCCTACGAGCAGTACTTC. Translated: CATLKQGDPYEQYF.

This clonotype was picked up a small number of times. The chain has TRBV20-1 and TRBJ2-1, with D uncertain. From germline, CDR1 is DFQATT and CDR2 SNEGSKA (reference sequence). The CDR3 is 13 residues long. V shed 4 bases and J shed 1 base, with 8 bases lying between them. This CDR3 reads CSATRPSYNEQFF. CDR3 nucleotide sequence: TGCAGTGCTACGCGCCCGTCCTACAATGAGCAGTTCTTC.

The table lists this clonotype with a few counts. The rearrangement uses TRBV3-1 and TRBJ1-1, with TRBD1 identical over 8 bases. Germline assignment: CDR1 LGHDT and CDR2 YNNKEL (reference sequence). This CDR3 is 17 amino acids long. V was pared by 1 base and J by 1 base, with 8 bases of the junction left unmatched. The CDR3 DNA is TGTGCCAGCAGCCAAGCGAGGAGGACAGGGAGGAACACTGAAGCTTTCTTT. This encodes CASSQARRTGRNTEAFF.

The V gene is TRBV27, the J gene TRBJ2-3, with D possibly matching TRBD2 (5 bases). Trimming took off 4 bases at V and 7 bases at J, with 18 bases between the two ends. CDR3 length: 15 amino acids. Germline V CDR1 and CDR2: MNHEY, SMNVEV (reference sequence). The CDR3 is CASSSDPSRGYTQYF. CDR3 bases: TGTGCCAGCAGTTCCGATCCTAGCCGAGGTTATACGCAGTATTTT.

This chain joins TRBV29-1 and TRBJ2-1; 13 nucleotides agree with TRBD2. Per the germline V gene, CDR1 is SQVTM and CDR2 is ANQGSEA. CDR3 length: 13 amino acids. The ends lost 7 bases at V and 10 bases at J; junction bases unmatched: 7. CDR3 DNA sequence: TGCAGCGCCCCCCGGGGACTAGCGGGAGAGCAGTTCTTC. Residues: CSAPRGLAGEQFF.

J is TRBJ2-5 and V is TRBV24-1; D assignment may be TRBD1 or TRBD2 (5 bases each). There are 13 residues in the CDR3. The V end was cut by 5 bases, the J end by 11 bases, with 17 bases between. The germline V gene encodes CDR1 KGHDR and CDR2 SFDVKD. CDR3 nucleotide sequence: TGTGCCACCAGTGGGGGACCTTACAATGAGCAGTACTTC. Translated: CATSGGPYNEQYF.

The chain employs TRBV2 and TRBJ2-1, with D uncertain. V dropped 6 bases and J dropped 4 bases, with 10 bases sitting between them. This CDR3 region has 13 residues. Germline lookup yields CDR1 SNHLY and CDR2 FYNNEI. In DNA, the CDR3 is TGTGCCAGCAGCACAACTTATTACAATGAGCAGTTCTTC. Protein sequence: CASSTTYYNEQFF.

The chain uses TRBV5-1 and TRBJ2-5; D is unclear. The CDR3 is made up of 11 amino acids. CDR1 is SGHRS and CDR2 is YFSETQ in the germline V gene. Trimming removed 4 bases at V and 5 bases at J, with 6 bases between. CDR3: CASSVYETQYF. CDR3 DNA sequence: TGCGCCAGCAGCGTTTACGAGACCCAGTACTTC.

The J gene is TRBJ2-1, the V gene TRBV7-2; D perhaps matches TRBD2 (7 bases). Between the trimmed V and J ends, which lost 1 base and 6 bases, there was a span of 16 bases. The germline V gene has CDR1 SGHTA and CDR2 FQGNSA. This CDR3 comprises 16 residues. In DNA, the CDR3 is TGTGCCAGCAGCTTAGGATGGGGGGGCCGCTCCAATGAGCAGTTCTTC. This encodes CASSLGWGGRSNEQFF.

CDR3 in amino acids: CASSSMQPGTTLQETQFF. The CDR3 DNA sequence: TGTGCCAGCAGCTCGATGCAACCCGGGACAACCCTGCAAGAGACCCAGTTCTTC. The chain employs TRBV7-9 and TRBJ2-5, with a weak D call TRBD1 (6 bases). The end of the DNA aligns better with TRBJ2-1, so the J call may be wrong. Per germline, CDR1 SEHNR and CDR2 FQNEAQ (reference sequence). The CDR3 loop spans 18 amino acids.

This sequence joins TRBV27 and TRBJ2-5, with D possibly being TRBD2 (6 bases). The CDR3 spans 12 residues. V was pared by 5 bases and J by 11 bases, with 15 bases between. Looked up from germline, CDR1 is MNHEY and CDR2 is SMNVEV (reference sequence). The CDR3 loop reads CASSTLGGEQYF. The CDR3 nucleotides are TGTGCCAGCAGTACTCTCGGAGGGGAGCAGTACTTC.

This clonotype was observed a handful of times. The gene calls are TRBV28 and TRBJ2-1; 12 bases fit TRBD2. V gave up 4 bases and J gave up 2 bases; unmatched junction bases: 6. From germline, CDR1 is MDHEN and CDR2 SYDVKM. This CDR3 region has 17 residues. CDR3 sequence: CASSSFLAGGTYNEQFF. The CDR3 DNA is TGTGCCAGCAGTTCCTTCCTAGCGGGAGGGACCTACAATGAGCAGTTCTTC.

The chain combines TRBV12-3 or TRBV12-4 with TRBJ1-5; D is possibly TRBD1 (5 bases). The ends were cut back, 5 bases at V and 2 bases at J, with 16 bases in the middle. The CDR3 has 16 residues. The CDR3 DNA reads as TGTGCCAGCAGTCCCCCCGCGAGGGGTGGCAATCAGCCCCAGCATTTT. Amino acid sequence: CASSPPARGGNQPQHF.